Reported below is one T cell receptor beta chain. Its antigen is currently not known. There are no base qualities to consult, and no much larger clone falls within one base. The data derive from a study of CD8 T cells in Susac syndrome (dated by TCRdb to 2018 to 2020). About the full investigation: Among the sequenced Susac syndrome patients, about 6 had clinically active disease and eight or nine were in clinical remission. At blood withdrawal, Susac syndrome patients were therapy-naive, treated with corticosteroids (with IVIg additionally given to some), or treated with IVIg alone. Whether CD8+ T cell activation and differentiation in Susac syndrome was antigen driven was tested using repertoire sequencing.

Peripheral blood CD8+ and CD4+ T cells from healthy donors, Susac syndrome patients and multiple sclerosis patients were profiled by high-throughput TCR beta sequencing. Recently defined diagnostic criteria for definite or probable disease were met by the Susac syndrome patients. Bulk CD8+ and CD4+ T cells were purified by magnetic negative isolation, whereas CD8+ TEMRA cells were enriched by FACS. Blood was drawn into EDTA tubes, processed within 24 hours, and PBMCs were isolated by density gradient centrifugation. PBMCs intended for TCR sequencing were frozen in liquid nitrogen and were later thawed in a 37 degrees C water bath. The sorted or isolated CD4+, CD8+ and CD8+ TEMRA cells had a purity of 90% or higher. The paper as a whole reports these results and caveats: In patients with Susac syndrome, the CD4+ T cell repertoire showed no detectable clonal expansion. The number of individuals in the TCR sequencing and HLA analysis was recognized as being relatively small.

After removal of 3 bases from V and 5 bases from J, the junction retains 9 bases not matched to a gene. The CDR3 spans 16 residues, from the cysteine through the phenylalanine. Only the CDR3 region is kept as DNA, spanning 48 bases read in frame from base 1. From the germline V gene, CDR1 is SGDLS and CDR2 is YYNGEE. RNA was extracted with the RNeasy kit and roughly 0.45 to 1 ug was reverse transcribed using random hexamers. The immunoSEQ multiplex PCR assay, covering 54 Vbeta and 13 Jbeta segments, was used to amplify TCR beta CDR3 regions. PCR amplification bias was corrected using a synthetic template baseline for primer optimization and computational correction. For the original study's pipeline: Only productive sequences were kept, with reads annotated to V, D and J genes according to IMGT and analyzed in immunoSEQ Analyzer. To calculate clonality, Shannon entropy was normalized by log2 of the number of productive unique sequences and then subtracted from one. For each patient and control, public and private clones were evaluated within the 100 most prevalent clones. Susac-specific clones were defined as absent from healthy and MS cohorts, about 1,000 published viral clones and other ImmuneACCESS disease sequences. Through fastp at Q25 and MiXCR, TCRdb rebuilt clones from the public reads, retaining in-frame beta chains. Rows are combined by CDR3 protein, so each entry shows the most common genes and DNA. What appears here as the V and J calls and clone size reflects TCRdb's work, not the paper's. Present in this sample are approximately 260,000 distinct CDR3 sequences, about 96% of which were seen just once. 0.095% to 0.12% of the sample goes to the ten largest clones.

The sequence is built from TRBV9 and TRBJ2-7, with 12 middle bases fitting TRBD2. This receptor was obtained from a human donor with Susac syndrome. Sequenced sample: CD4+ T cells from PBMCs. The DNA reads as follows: TGTGCCAGCAGCGGTAACCCTAGCGGGAGGGTCCACGAGCAGTACTTC. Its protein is CASSGNPSGRVHEQYF. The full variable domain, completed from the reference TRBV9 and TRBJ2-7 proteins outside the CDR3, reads DSGVTQTPKHLITATGQRVTLRCSPRSGDLSVYWYQQSLDQGLQFLIQYYNGEERAKGNILERFSAQQFPDLHSELNLSSLELGDSALYFCASSGNPSGRVHEQYFGPGTRLTVT.